The 25 T cell receptor beta chains below come from one sample, sequenced in a study of CXCR3-negative and CXCR3-positive naive CD8 T cells. TRB cDNA was prepared as libraries by UMI-labeled 5' RACE. No DNA is given; TCRdb re-called the 5' RACE reads and lists each CDR3 protein once. The sample holds tens of thousands of distinct CDR3 sequences. Sequencing was done on a sample of naive CXCR3- CD8+ T cells from blood. The subset here: CD45RO-CCR7+CD27+CD95- naive CD8+ T cells lacking CXCR3 (TNR3-). The origin of the receptors is a human donor in good health. Some clones in this sample may be carry-over from other donors' samples.

The chain has TRBV20-1 and TRBJ2-2. The CDR3 is made up of 16 amino acids. CDR1 and CDR2 (germline): DFQATT, SNEGSKA (reference sequence). The CDR3 reads CSARKRSGVMTGELFF.

The V gene is TRBV2, the J gene TRBJ2-7; the TCRdb D gene call, TRBD2, has no DNA to confirm it. Per germline, CDR1 SNHLY and CDR2 FYNNEI. This CDR3 is 13 amino acids long. CDR3 sequence: CASYSGGPYEQYF.

The genes are TRBV12-3 or TRBV12-4 and TRBJ1-1. The CDR3 length is 11 residues. CDR3 sequence: CASSQPPEAFF.

This chain links TRBV28 with TRBJ1-5; TCRdb gives TRBD1 as the D gene, but with no DNA this cannot be confirmed. The length of the CDR3 is 13 residues. Germline values: CDR1 MDHEN, CDR2 SYDVKM. The CDR3 spells CASSRSGVWTQHF.

V is TRBV14 and J is TRBJ2-7. Germline CDR1 SGHDN, CDR2 FVKESK. This CDR3 comprises 14 residues. The CDR3 sequence: CASSPWTGSYEQYF. The full variable domain, with the rest looked up from reference TRBV14 and TRBJ2-7, is EAGVTQFPSHSVIEKGQTVTLRCDPISGHDNLYWYRRVMGKEIKFLLHFVKESKQDESGMPNNRFLAERTGGTYSTLKVQPAELEDSGVYFCASSPWTGSYEQYFGPGTRLTVT.

The chain uses TRBV7-9 and TRBJ1-1. Germline CDR1 SEHNR, CDR2 FQNEAQ (reference sequence). This CDR3 contains 11 residues. CDR3 sequence reads: CASSFSSEAFF. The full variable domain, completed using reference TRBV7-9 and TRBJ1-1, is DTGVSQNPRHKITKRGQNVTFRCDPISEHNRLYWYRQTLGQGPEFLTYFQNEAQLEKSRLLSDRFSAERPKGSFSTLEIQRTEQGDSAMYLCASSFSSEAFFGQGTRLTVV.

J is TRBJ1-1 and V is TRBV12-3 or TRBV12-4; the D gene TCRdb calls, TRBD1, cannot be checked with no DNA. The CDR3 consists of 13 residues. CDR3 amino acids: CASSSGRPFEAFF.

This chain's CDR3 is CSVEDGGPDEQYF. The gene calls are TRBV29-1 and TRBJ2-7; checking the TCRdb D call of TRBD1 is not possible without DNA. The CDR3 loop spans 13 amino acids. The V gene's germline CDR1 is SQVTM and CDR2 ANQGSEA.

V usage is TRBV20-1 and J usage is TRBJ2-3; checking the TCRdb D call of TRBD1 is not possible without DNA. The CDR3 consists of 16 residues. CDR1 DFQATT and CDR2 SNEGSKA come from the germline V gene (reference sequence). The CDR3 protein is CSARNLSGVVADTQYF.

Here the CDR3 reads CASRPDRGLGYEQYF. This chain connects TRBV5-4 to TRBJ2-7; lacking DNA, the TRBD1 call made by TCRdb goes unchecked. This CDR3 has 15 residues. Germline V gene lookup returns CDR1 SGHNT and CDR2 YYREEE (reference sequence).

This sequence joins TRBV18 and TRBJ2-6. Germline lookup yields CDR1 KGHSH and CDR2 LQKENI. The CDR3 loop spans 13 amino acids. CDR3 loop: CASSPDGANVLTF.

The chain combines TRBV28 with TRBJ2-6. The CDR3 runs to 14 residues. Germline-derived CDR1 and CDR2 are MDHEN and SYDVKM. This CDR3 reads CASSGGSGANVLTF.

This rearrangement joins TRBV7-9 to TRBJ1-4. The CDR3 is 13 amino acids. Germline assignment: CDR1 SEHNR and CDR2 FQNEAQ (reference sequence). The CDR3 protein is CASSLSTWEKLFF. The full variable domain, its missing parts supplied by reference TRBV7-9 and TRBJ1-4, is DTGVSQNPRHKITKRGQNVTFRCDPISEHNRLYWYRQTLGQGPEFLTYFQNEAQLEKSRLLSDRFSAERPKGSFSTLEIQRTEQGDSAMYLCASSLSTWEKLFFGSGTQLSVL.

The rearrangement links TRBV20-1 to TRBJ2-7; the D gene TCRdb calls, TRBD1, cannot be checked with no DNA. Germline V lookup: CDR1 DFQATT, CDR2 SNEGSKA (reference sequence). The CDR3 runs to 15 residues. CDR3 amino acids: CSASPGTGDSYEQYF.

The chain links TRBV12-3 or TRBV12-4 to TRBJ2-7; the D call from TCRdb, TRBD2, cannot be confirmed without DNA. The CDR3 spans 16 residues. Here the CDR3 reads CASSLRGGLSPYEQYF.

The V and J genes are TRBV28 and TRBJ2-5. This CDR3 region has 18 residues. Germline V gene sequence: CDR1 MDHEN, CDR2 SYDVKM. CDR3 sequence reads: CASSLGLEGDTNGETQYF.

The chain is built from TRBV12-3 or TRBV12-4 and TRBJ2-7. This CDR3 region has 15 residues. CDR3 region: CASSLAGDPSYEQYF.

V gene TRBV7-8 combines with J gene TRBJ2-5; lacking DNA, the TRBD1 call made by TCRdb goes unchecked. The V gene's germline CDR1 is SGHVS and CDR2 FQNEAQ. CDR3 length equals 16 residues. This CDR3 reads CASSLIRARGQETQYF.

The chain carries TRBV15 and TRBJ2-7; with no DNA, the TCRdb D assignment of TRBD1 cannot be verified. This CDR3 spans 14 amino acids. The germline gives CDR1 LNHNV, CDR2 YYDKDF (reference sequence). The CDR3 region is CATSRDAGTYEQYF.

The chain carries TRBV7-2 and TRBJ1-1. Germline V lookup: CDR1 SGHTA, CDR2 FQGNSA. The CDR3 covers 12 residues. The CDR3 here is CASSLGFTEAFF.

This chain connects TRBV19 to TRBJ2-1; the D gene TCRdb calls, TRBD1, cannot be checked with no DNA. CDR1 and CDR2 (germline): LNHDA, SQIVND (reference sequence). The CDR3 has 17 residues. CDR3: CASSIWAGTGSYNEQFF.

The V call is TRBV6-5, the J call TRBJ2-7; TCRdb designates TRBD2, a call that cannot be tested without DNA. This CDR3 contains 13 residues. Germline V lookup: CDR1 MNHEY, CDR2 SVGAGI. CDR3 region: CASSYRETYEQYF.

The chain couples TRBV12-3 or TRBV12-4 to TRBJ1-2. This CDR3 contains 13 residues. CDR3 region: CASSLAHSYGYTF.

The chain employs TRBV6-2 or TRBV6-3 and TRBJ2-7; TCRdb calls TRBD2, which cannot be checked without DNA. Germline V CDR1 and CDR2: MNHEY, SVGEGT. The CDR3 extends over 18 amino acids. The CDR3 sequence is CASSYSSSGLARPYEQYF.

The chain employs TRBV28 and TRBJ2-1; lacking DNA, the TRBD2 call made by TCRdb goes unchecked. The CDR3 is 17 residues long. CDR1 MDHEN and CDR2 SYDVKM come from the germline V gene. CDR3 amino acids: CASSITTLAGAYNEQFF.